This T cell receptor (beta chain) was observed in a study of glioma-infiltrating T cells. About the research overall: Low-grade gliomas were grade II; glioblastomas were grade IV at initial diagnosis. Before surgery, glioma patients received dexamethasone for at most six days.

The CDR3 runs 19 residues. V was trimmed by 8 bases and J by 0 bases, leaving 29 bases between them. In germline, CDR1 is MNHEY, CDR2 SVGEGT. Amplification of TCR alpha and beta CDR3 regions from RNA used iRepertoire nested multiplex PCR. TCRdb passed the multiplex PCR reads through MiXCR, listing each CDR3 protein once. The table records 400,000 or so distinct CDR3 sequences, 41% of them present only once. V gene TRBV6-2 or TRBV6-3 combines with J gene TRBJ2-7; D possibly corresponds to TRBD2 (6 bases). Sequenced material: glioma tissue, nonneoplastic brain tissue, or PBMCs (not recorded which). This clonotype was sampled from a human donor with low-grade glioma or glioblastoma, undergoing nonglioma brain surgery, or in good health (not recorded which). The CDR3 loop is CASAEPPGLPKPPSYEQYF. CDR3 DNA: TGTGCCAGCGCCGAACCACCGGGACTTCCCAAACCTCCCTCCTACGAGCAGTACTTC.